This TCR beta chain was sequenced for a study of identifying expanded T cells in peripheral blood. The CDR3 has 16 residues. V lost 0 bases, J lost 0 bases, and 12 bases lay in between. CDR1 and CDR2 (germline): SGHNT, YYREEE (reference sequence). This clone was picked up one time. Its antigen remains unidentified. Using immunoSEQ multiplex PCR, the repertoire was profiled, and TCRdb retains in-frame clones only, with some absent. This table has about 100,000 clones, around 89% appearing once. General study findings and limits: Across healthy donors, higher total template counts meant significantly greater approximately two-week count variance.

Source material: blood. This TCR was sampled from a person aged 18 to 70 in good health. The chain carries TRBV5-4 and TRBJ1-2; D is undetermined. The CDR3 is CASSLGLIRTNYGYTF. DNA for the CDR3: TGTGCCAGCAGCTTGGGCCTGATAAGAACTAACTATGGCTACACCTTC.